Listed below are T cell receptor beta chains from one sample, sequenced in a study of OX40 agonist ivuxolimab in advanced cancers. Assay used: immunoSEQ multiplex PCR; TCRdb lists only in-frame clones, some missing. Among roughly 100,000 clones listed, about nine tenths were seen once. The specimen comprised CD4+ or CD8+ T cells sorted from blood, sampled in a trial of the OX40 agonist ivuxolimab. Receptor source: an adult with an advanced solid tumor such as melanoma, head and neck, liver or kidney cancer. The CDR3 runs from the conserved cysteine through the conserved F or W. Each record gives: D gene, clone size, J gene, V gene, CDR3 DNA, CDR3 protein. The D gene is left open where the match is weak. The size field is filled for only some rows; it gives once, few, many or a size class.

TRBD1	.	TRBJ1-5	TRBV28	TGTGCCAGCAGTTCCCCCAGGGGGGTTTCAAATCAGCCCCAGCATTTT	CASSSPRGVSNQPQHF
.	.	TRBJ2-2	TRBV7-6	TGTGCCAGCAGCTTAGATGGGGCGGGCACCGGGGAGCTGTTTTTT	CASSLDGAGTGELFF
.	.	TRBJ2-3	TRBV10-2	TGCGCCTCGTGGGAACCCAACACAGATACGCAGTATTTT	CASWEPNTDTQYF
.	.	TRBJ1-1	TRBV5-4	TGTGCCAGCAGCTTGGCACGGACGAATCCCCAGAACACTGAAGCTTTCTTT	CASSLARTNPQNTEAFF
TRBD1	.	TRBJ2-2	TRBV19	TGTGCCAGTGCGTACAGGGGGCACACCGGGGAGCTGTTTTTT	CASAYRGHTGELFF
.	once	TRBJ1-4	TRBV28	TGTGCCAGCACCACAACGGGGGGGAATGAAAAACTGTTTTTT	CASTTTGGNEKLFF
TRBD2	once	TRBJ2-2	TRBV6-5	TGTGCCAGCAGTTCTAGCGGAGGTCCCGGGGAGCTGTTTTTT	CASSSSGGPGELFF
.	.	TRBJ2-2	TRBV10-3	TGTGCCATCAGTTCAGTTACCGGGGAGCTGTTTTTT	CAISSVTGELFF
TRBD1	.	TRBJ2-7	TRBV10-3	TGTGCCATCGGTAAACAGGGGGCCCCTGGCGAGCAGTACTTC	CAIGKQGAPGEQYF
.	.	TRBJ2-5	TRBV7-8	TGTGCCAGCAGCTCGGGGAAGACCCAGTACTTC	CASSSGKTQYF
.	.	TRBJ2-3	TRBV7-2	TGTGCCAGCAGCTTTTCTACAGATACGCAGTATTTT	CASSFSTDTQYF
.	.	TRBJ1-1	TRBV18	TGTGCCAGCTCACCACCGGGGGATACTGAAGCTTTCTTT	CASSPPGDTEAFF
.	.	TRBJ2-1	TRBV7-2	TGTGCCAGCAGCCCGAAGAGGCAGATCTACAATGAGCAGTTCTTC	CASSPKRQIYNEQFF
TRBD1	.	TRBJ2-7	TRBV7-9	TGTGCCAGCAGCCTAACAGGGGGCTTCTACGAGCAGTACTTC	CASSLTGGFYEQYF
.	.	TRBJ2-6	TRBV5-1	TGCGCCAGCAGAATCGTCTCGGGGGCCAACGTCCTGACTTTC	CASRIVSGANVLTF
TRBD2	once	TRBJ2-1	TRBV6-4	TGTGCCAGCAGTCACCATAGCGGGGGGCCGAGATCTTACAATGAGCAGTTCTTC	CASSHHSGGPRSYNEQFF
.	.	TRBJ2-5	TRBV18	TGTGCCAGCTCACCAGGGCTCCCGGCCGAGCCCCAGTACTTC	CASSPGLPAEPQYF
TRBD1	.	TRBJ1-2	TRBV4-2	TGTGCCAGCAGCCAGTCCGGGACAGGGGATGGCTACACCTTC	CASSQSGTGDGYTF
TRBD2	.	TRBJ2-3	TRBV29-1	TGCAGCGTTGAAGTCGGGGGGGCGAAGTCGGATACGCAGTATTTT	CSVEVGGAKSDTQYF
.	.	TRBJ2-2	TRBV19	TGTGCCAGTAGTATCGATGGTACCGGGGAGCTGTTTTTT	CASSIDGTGELFF
TRBD1	.	TRBJ1-5	TRBV18	TGTGCCAGCTCAGGAGGACAGGGAGGCTCCGATCAGCCCCAGCATTTT	CASSGGQGGSDQPQHF
TRBD1	.	TRBJ1-3	TRBV9	TGTGCCAGCAGCGCCCGGACAGGGGTGAACACCATATATTTT	CASSARTGVNTIYF
TRBD1	.	TRBJ2-7	TRBV28	TGTGCCAGCAGTACCGGGACAGGGTTCGAGCAGTACTTC	CASSTGTGFEQYF
.	.	TRBJ1-2	TRBV19	TGTGCCAGTAGTACGGGACACCCTAACTATGGCTACACCTTC	CASSTGHPNYGYTF
.	.	TRBJ1-1	TRBV21-1	TGTGCCAGCAGCAAGCGGCAGCCAGCTAGGGAGTTACCTGAAGCTTTCTTT	CASSKRQPARELPEAFF
.	.	TRBJ1-4	TRBV6-1	TGTGCCAGCAGCCGAAGGGTAGGGGAGGGGGAAAAACTGTTTTTT	CASSRRVGEGEKLFF
.	.	TRBJ1-5	TRBV7-8	TGTGCCAGCAGGCGACCTTATAGCAATCAGCCCCAGCATTTT	CASRRPYSNQPQHF
TRBD1	.	TRBJ1-2	TRBV4-3	TGCGCCAGCAGCCAAGAGACAGGGAACGGCTACACCTTC	CASSQETGNGYTF
.	.	TRBJ1-5	TRBV19	TGTGCCAGTAGGGATAGCAATCAGCCCCAGCATTTT	CASRDSNQPQHF
.	.	TRBJ1-2	TRBV27	TGTGCCAGCAGTTTACCCCCGCCGAAGGGCTACACCTTC	CASSLPPPKGYTF
.	once	TRBJ2-3	TRBV19	TGTGCCAGTACTCAAACAGGGTCAATCACAGATACGCAGTATTTT	CASTQTGSITDTQYF
TRBD1	.	TRBJ2-7	TRBV5-1	TGCGCCAGCAGCGGTCAGGGGGCGAGAGGGAACGAGCAGTACTTC	CASSGQGARGNEQYF
TRBD1	.	TRBJ2-7	TRBV25-1	TGTGCCAGCAGTGACAGGGGGCTGTACGAGCAGTACTTC	CASSDRGLYEQYF
.	.	TRBJ2-3	TRBV28	TGTGCCAGCAAAAGGGGGGGCACAGATACGCAGTATTTT	CASKRGGTDTQYF
TRBD1	.	TRBJ1-6	TRBV4-3	TGCGCCAGCAGCCTAACAGGGGAGAATTCACCCCTCCACTTT	CASSLTGENSPLHF
TRBD1	.	TRBJ1-2	TRBV5-6	TGTGCCAGCAGCCCCGGGACAGGGGATTCTAACTATGGCTACACCTTC	CASSPGTGDSNYGYTF
.	.	TRBJ2-3	TRBV2	TGTGCCAGCAGTATACGGGCAGCCACAGATACGCAGTATTTT	CASSIRAATDTQYF
.	.	TRBJ1-1	TRBV6-4	TGTGCCAGCAGGCCCCAGGGGACCTTGAACACTGAAGCTTTCTTT	CASRPQGTLNTEAFF
TRBD1	.	TRBJ2-2	TRBV18	TGTGCCAGCTCACCACGACAGGGTGACACCGGGGAGCTGTTTTTT	CASSPRQGDTGELFF
TRBD1	.	TRBJ1-5	TRBV5-6	TGTGCCAGCATTATTGGACAGGGGGCGCGGGGGCAGCCCCAGCATTTT	CASIIGQGARGQPQHF
TRBD2	.	TRBJ2-1	TRBV4-3	TGCGCCAGCAGCCAAGTGGAGCTCCGGGGGGGCCATGAGCAGTTCTTC	CASSQVELRGGHEQFF